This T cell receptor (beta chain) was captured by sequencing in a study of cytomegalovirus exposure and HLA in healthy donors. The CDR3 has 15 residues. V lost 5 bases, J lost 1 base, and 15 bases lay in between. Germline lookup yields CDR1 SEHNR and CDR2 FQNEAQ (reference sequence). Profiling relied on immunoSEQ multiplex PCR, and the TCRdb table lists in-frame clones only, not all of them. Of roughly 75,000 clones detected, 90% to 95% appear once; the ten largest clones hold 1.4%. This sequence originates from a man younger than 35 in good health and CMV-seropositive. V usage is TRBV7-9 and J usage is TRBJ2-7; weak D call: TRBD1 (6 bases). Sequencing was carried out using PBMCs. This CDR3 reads CASSTDSDMSYEQYF. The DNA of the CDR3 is TGTGCCAGCAGCACGGACAGCGACATGTCCTACGAGCAGTACTTC. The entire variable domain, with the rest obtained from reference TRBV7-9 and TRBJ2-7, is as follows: DTGVSQNPRHKITKRGQNVTFRCDPISEHNRLYWYRQTLGQGPEFLTYFQNEAQLEKSRLLSDRFSAERPKGSFSTLEIQRTEQGDSAMYLCASSTDSDMSYEQYFGPGTRLTVT.